This paragraph covers one T cell receptor (beta chain) sequence. Its antigen is as yet unknown. MiXCR, applied by TCRdb to the reads, yields one record per CDR3 protein. The sample lists roughly 310,000 distinct CDR3 sequences, 25% to 35% occurring once. The entry originates in a study of T cell repertoires in cytomegalovirus infection. From germline, CDR1 is SGHTA and CDR2 FQGTGA. This CDR3 is built from 19 residues. The germline V and J ends were trimmed by 9 bases and 0 bases, with 27 bases remaining between them. Material: cultured PBMCs, obtained from culture after CMV antigen stimulation. This receptor was obtained from a human donor in good health (CMV status not recorded). Some clones in this sample may be carry-over from other donors' samples. The genes are TRBV7-3 and TRBJ1-5; no reliable D call. DNA for the CDR3: TGTGCCAGGAGGAAGGCCTGCGACACTTATCCATCTAGCAATCAGCCCCAGCATTTT. Its protein product is CARRKACDTYPSSNQPQHF.